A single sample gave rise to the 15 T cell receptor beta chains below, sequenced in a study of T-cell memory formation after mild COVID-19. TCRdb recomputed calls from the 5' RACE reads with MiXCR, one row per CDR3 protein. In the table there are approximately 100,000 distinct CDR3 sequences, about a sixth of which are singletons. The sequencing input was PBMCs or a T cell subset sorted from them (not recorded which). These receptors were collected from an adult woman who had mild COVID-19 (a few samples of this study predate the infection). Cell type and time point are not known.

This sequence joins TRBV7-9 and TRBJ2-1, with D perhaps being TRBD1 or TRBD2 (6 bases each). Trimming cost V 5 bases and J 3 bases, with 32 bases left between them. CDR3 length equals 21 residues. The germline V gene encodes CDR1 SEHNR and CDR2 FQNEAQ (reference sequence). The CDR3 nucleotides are TGTGCCAGCAGCAACCTCGGCGGCACGCTAGAGGGGGACTTTCTCTACAATGAGCAGTTCTTC. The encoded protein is CASSNLGGTLEGDFLYNEQFF.

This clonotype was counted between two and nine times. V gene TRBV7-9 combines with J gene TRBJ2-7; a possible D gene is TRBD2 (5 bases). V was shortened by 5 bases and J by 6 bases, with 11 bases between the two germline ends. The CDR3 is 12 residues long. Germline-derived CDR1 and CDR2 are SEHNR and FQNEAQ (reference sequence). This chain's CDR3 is CASSPTRGEQYF. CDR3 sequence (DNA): TGTGCCAGCAGCCCAACACGGGGCGAGCAGTACTTC.

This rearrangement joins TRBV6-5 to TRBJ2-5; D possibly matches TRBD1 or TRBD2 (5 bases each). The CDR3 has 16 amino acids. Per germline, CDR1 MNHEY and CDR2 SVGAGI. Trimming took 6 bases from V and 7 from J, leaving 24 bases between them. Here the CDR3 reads CASSSATGDLPGTQYF. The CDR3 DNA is TGTGCCAGCAGCAGCGCCACCGGGGACCTCCCGGGGACCCAGTACTTC.

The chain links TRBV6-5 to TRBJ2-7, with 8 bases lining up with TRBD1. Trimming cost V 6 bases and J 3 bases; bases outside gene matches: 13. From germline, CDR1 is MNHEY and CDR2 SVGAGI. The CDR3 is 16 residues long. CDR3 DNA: TGTGCCAGCAGCTTACCAACACAGGGGGGACTCTACGAGCAGTACTTC. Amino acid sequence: CASSLPTQGGLYEQYF.

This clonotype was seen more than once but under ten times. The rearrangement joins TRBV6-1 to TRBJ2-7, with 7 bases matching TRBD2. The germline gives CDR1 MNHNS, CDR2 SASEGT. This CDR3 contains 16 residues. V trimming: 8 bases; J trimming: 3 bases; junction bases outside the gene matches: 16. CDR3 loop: CASFYDWRGLFYEQYF. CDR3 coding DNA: TGTGCCAGCTTCTACGATTGGCGGGGGTTGTTCTACGAGCAGTACTTC.

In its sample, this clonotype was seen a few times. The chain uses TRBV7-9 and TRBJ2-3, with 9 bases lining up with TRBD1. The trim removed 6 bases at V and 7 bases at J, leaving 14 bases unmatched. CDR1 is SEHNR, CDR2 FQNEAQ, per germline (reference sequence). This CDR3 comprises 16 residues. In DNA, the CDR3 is TGTGCCAGCAGACTAGACAGGGGGACGGACTTCTATACGCAGTATTTT. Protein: CASRLDRGTDFYTQYF.

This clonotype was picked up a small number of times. CDR3 in amino acids: CASSLAPLAGFGEQYF. Written as DNA, the CDR3 is TGTGCCAGCAGCTTAGCCCCCCTAGCGGGATTTGGGGAGCAGTACTTC. The chain uses TRBV7-9 and TRBJ2-7; TRBD2 matches 9 bases. The CDR3 is made up of 16 amino acids. Germline V CDR1 and CDR2: SEHNR, FQNEAQ (reference sequence). V was clipped by 0 bases and J by 7 bases; unmatched bases: 10.

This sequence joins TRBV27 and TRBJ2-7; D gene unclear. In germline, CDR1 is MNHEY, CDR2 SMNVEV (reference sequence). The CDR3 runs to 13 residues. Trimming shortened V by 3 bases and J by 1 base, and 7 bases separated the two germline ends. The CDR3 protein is CASSLTHSYEQYF. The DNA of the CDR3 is TGTGCCAGCAGTTTGACCCATTCCTACGAGCAGTACTTC.

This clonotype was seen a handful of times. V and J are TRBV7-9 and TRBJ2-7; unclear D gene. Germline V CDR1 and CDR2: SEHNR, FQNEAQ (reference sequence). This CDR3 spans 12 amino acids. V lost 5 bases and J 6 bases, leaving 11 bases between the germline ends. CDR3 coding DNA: TGTGCCAGCAGCCCAACTGGGTTCGAGCAGTACTTC. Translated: CASSPTGFEQYF.

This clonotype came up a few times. CDR3: CASSLETAGRTDTQYF. As DNA, the CDR3 is TGTGCCAGCAGCTTAGAGACAGCCGGCCGCACAGATACGCAGTATTTT. V is TRBV7-6 and J is TRBJ2-3; weak D call: TRBD1 (5 bases). CDR3 length equals 16 residues. The germline V and J ends were trimmed by 1 base and 1 base, with 12 bases remaining between them. Germline V gene data show CDR1 as SGHVS and CDR2 as FNYEAQ.

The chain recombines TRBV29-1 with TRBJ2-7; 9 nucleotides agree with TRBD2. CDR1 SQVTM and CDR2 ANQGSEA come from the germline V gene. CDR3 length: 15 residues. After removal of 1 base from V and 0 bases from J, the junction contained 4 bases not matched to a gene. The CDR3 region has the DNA TGCAGCGTTGAAGGCGTACTAGCGGGCTCCTACGAGCAGTACTTC. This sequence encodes CSVEGVLAGSYEQYF.

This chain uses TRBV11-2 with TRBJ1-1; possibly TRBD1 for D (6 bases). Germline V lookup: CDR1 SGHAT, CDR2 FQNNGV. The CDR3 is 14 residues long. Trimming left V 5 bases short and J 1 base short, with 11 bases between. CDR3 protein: CASSVPGQNTEAFF. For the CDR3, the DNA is TGTGCCAGCAGCGTCCCGGGACAGAACACTGAAGCTTTCTTT.

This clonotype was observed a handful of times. CDR3 DNA sequence: TGCGCCAGCAGCCTGAGCGGGAGTGGGGGGGATTACAATGAGCAGTTCTTC. It specifies CASSLSGSGGDYNEQFF. This rearrangement joins TRBV5-1 to TRBJ2-1; TRBD2 matches 8 bases. Per germline, CDR1 SGHRS and CDR2 YFSETQ. Trimming at V came to 4 bases and at J to 4 bases, leaving 13 bases not matched to a gene. CDR3 length equals 17 residues.

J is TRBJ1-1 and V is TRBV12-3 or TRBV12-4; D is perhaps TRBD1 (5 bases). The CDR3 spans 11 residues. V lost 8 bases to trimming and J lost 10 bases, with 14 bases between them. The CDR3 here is CASGQGVLAFF. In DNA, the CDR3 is TGTGCCAGCGGGCAGGGTGTTCTAGCTTTCTTT.

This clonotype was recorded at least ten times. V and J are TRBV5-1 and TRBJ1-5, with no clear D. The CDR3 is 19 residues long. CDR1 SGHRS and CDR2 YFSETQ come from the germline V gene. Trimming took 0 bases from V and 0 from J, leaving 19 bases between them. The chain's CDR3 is CASSLGPRTGFYSNQPQHF. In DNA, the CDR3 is TGCGCCAGCAGCTTGGGCCCCCGGACGGGGTTTTATAGCAATCAGCCCCAGCATTTT.